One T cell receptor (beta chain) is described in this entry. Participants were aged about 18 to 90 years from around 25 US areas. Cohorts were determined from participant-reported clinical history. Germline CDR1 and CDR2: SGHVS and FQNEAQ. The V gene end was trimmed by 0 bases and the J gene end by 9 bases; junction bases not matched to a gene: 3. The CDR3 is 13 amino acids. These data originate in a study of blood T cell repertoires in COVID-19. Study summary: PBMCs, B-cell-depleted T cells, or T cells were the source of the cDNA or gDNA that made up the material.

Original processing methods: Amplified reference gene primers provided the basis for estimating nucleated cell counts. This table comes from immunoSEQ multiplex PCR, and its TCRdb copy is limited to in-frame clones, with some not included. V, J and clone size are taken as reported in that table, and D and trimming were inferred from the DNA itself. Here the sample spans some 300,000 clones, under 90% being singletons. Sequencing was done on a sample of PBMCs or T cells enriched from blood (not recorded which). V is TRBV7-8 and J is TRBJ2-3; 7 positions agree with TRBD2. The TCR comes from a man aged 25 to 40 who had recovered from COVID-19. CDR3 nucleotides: TGTGCCAGCAGCTTAGCGGGAGGGGCGACGCAGTATTTT. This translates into CASSLAGGATQYF.